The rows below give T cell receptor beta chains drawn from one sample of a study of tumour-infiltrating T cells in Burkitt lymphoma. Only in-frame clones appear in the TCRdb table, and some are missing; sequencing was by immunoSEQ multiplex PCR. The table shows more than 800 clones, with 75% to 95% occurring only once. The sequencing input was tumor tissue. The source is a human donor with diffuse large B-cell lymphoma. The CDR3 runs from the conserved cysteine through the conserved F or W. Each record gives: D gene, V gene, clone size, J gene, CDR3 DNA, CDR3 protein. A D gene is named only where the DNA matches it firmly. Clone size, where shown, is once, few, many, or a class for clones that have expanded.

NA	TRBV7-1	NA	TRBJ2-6	TGTGCCAGCAGACGAGGACAAAGTCGGGCCAACGTCCTGACTTTC	CASRRGQSRANVLTF
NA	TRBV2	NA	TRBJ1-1	TGTGCCAGCAGGGAGGACGGATTGAACACTGAAGCTTTCTTT	CASREDGLNTEAFF
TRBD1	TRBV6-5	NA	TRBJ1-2	TGTGCCAGCAGTGCCGGGACAGGGTGGTACTATGGCTACACCTTC	CASSAGTGWYYGYTF
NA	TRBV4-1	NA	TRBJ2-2	TGCGCCAGCAGGTCCAAACGACAGGTGCCACCGACCGGGGAGCTGTTTTTT	CASRSKRQVPPTGELFF
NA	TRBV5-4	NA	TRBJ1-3	TGTGCCAGCAGCTTGGAACCGCTCTCTGGAAACACCATATATTTT	CASSLEPLSGNTIYF
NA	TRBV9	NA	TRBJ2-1	TGTGCCAGCAGCGTAGAAGGAGGAACCTACAATGAGCAGTTCTTC	CASSVEGGTYNEQFF
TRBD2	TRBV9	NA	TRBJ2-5	TGTGCCAGCAGCCCTCCGGGACTAGCGGGGGGGTCAGAGACCCAGTACTTC	CASSPPGLAGGSETQYF
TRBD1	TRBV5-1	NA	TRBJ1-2	TGCGCCAGCAGCCCCCTTGGGGACAGGGGGCCGGATGACTTC	CASSPLGDRGPDDF
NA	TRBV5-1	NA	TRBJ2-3	TGCGCCAGCAGCTTGGGGCTTAGCGCAGATACGCAGTATTTT	CASSLGLSADTQYF
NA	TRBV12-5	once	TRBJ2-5	TGTGCTAGTGGTTTGGGACAGGTTGGGGAAGAGACCCAGTACTTC	CASGLGQVGEETQYF
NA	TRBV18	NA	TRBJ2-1	TGTGCCAGCTCACTTCCAGATATCTACAATGAGCAGTTCTTC	CASSLPDIYNEQFF
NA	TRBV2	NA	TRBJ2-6	TGTGCCAGCAGTGATGACAGTTCTGGGGCCAACGTCCTGACTTTC	CASSDDSSGANVLTF
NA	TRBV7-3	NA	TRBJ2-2	TGTGCCAGCAGCTCAAAACAGGGGAACACCGGGGAGCTGTTTTTT	CASSSKQGNTGELFF